The source of this TCR beta chain is a study of identical twins. This clonotype was found many times. The antigen is unknown. Study-wide results and limits: Analyses of zero insertions could, in part, be confounded by invariant MAIT and iNKT cells. Interpretation of the results relied on cross-sectional statistical analysis and not on following the same donors. Beta clonotypes that were abundant in cord blood contained fewer insertions, a pattern absent from memory repertoires.

TCRdb processed the 5' RACE reads anew with MiXCR; each CDR3 protein has one entry. The data contain 200,000 or so distinct CDR3 sequences, approximately 16% of them singletons. The CDR3 loop spans 14 amino acids. Looked up from germline, CDR1 is KGHDR and CDR2 is SFDVKD. V lost 7 bases to trimming and J lost 4 bases, with 14 bases between them. A further study also used this sample, focusing on T cells expressing NK-cell markers. That work adds: Where a handful of donors were concerned, these clonotypes also led the CD3+CD56-NKG2C+ fraction.

This receptor was obtained from a woman in her late teens or twenties in good health. The chain uses TRBV24-1 and TRBJ2-3; the D call may be TRBD1 or TRBD2 (5 bases each). The sequencing input was CD8+ T cells sorted from blood. For the CDR3, the DNA is TGTGCCACCAGCCCAACCAGGGACCCAGATACGCAGTATTTT. Translated: CATSPTRDPDTQYF.